This is a list of T cell receptor beta chains from one sample in a study of T cell repertoires in cytomegalovirus infection. These receptors lack a known antigen. Each CDR3 protein is one row after TCRdb ran MiXCR on the reads. The sample yields about 830,000 distinct CDR3 sequences, approximately 29% seen once. The specimen comprised cultured CD8+ T cells from PBMCs, sampled from culture after CMV antigen stimulation. All receptors derive from a human donor in good health (CMV status not recorded). Some clones in this sample may be carry-over from other donors' samples. The CDR3 runs from the conserved cysteine through the conserved F or W. D genes are given only for firm matches. Where a row states a size, it is once, few, many or the class of an expanded clone; other rows omit it.

J | size | V | D | DNA | CDR3
TRBJ1-1 | . | TRBV6-6 | . | TGTGCCAGCATTCCAGGACAGACCCTTCCCTGGAACACTGAAGCTTTCTTT | CASIPGQTLPWNTEAFF
TRBJ2-1 | . | TRBV20-1 | . | TGCAGTGGACAGACTAGATACGATGAGCAGTTCTTC | CSGQTRYDEQFF
TRBJ2-1 | few | TRBV20-1 | . | TGCAGTGCTAGGGGTAGTTCTAGCTCCTACAATGAGCAGTTCTTC | CSARGSSSSYNEQFF
TRBJ1-1 | few | TRBV7-8 | . | TGTGCCAGCAGCTTAGCGTCCGGGGGACGGACTGAAGCTTTCTTT | CASSLASGGRTEAFF
TRBJ2-2 | few | TRBV19 | TRBD1 | TGTGCCACTCTGGGGACAGGGGCGTCGGCCGGGGAGCTGTTTTTT | CATLGTGASAGELFF
TRBJ1-1 | . | TRBV6-1 | . | TGTGCCAGCAGTGAGTTTGACGCTGAAGCTTTCTTT | CASSEFDAEAFF
TRBJ1-2 | few | TRBV5-4 | . | TGTGCCAGCAGCCCGACTCCGACGGACTTCTATGGCTACACCTTC | CASSPTPTDFYGYTF
TRBJ2-2 | . | TRBV2 | TRBD1 | TGTGCCAGCTTTCCCGGGACAGGGGGTTCAGATTGGACCGGGGAGCTGTTTTTT | CASFPGTGGSDWTGELFF
TRBJ1-6 | . | TRBV20-1 | TRBD1 | TGCAGTGCTAGATTAATTACCGACAGGGTGGCGAATTCACCCCTCCACTTT | CSARLITDRVANSPLHF
TRBJ2-5 | . | TRBV11-2 | . | TGTGCCAGCAGCTTAGGGCAGACGGACCAAGAGACCCAGTACTTC | CASSLGQTDQETQYF
TRBJ2-3 | few | TRBV15 | . | TGTGCCACCAGCAGAGCGAGCACTAGCACAGATACGCAGTATTTT | CATSRASTSTDTQYF
TRBJ1-2 | many | TRBV12-3/TRBV12-4 | TRBD1 | TGTGCCAGCAGTCCCACAGGGGGAGGCTACACCTTC | CASSPTGGGYTF
TRBJ1-2 | . | TRBV4-1 | . | TGCGCCAGCAGCCAAGTCACGGCAGCTGGCATATTCTATGGCTACACCTTC | CASSQVTAAGIFYGYTF
TRBJ2-5 | . | TRBV6-2/TRBV6-3 | TRBD2 | TGTGCCAGCAGTTACTCTCATCCTCTAGCGGGGGCCCAAGAGACCCAGTACTTC | CASSYSHPLAGAQETQYF
TRBJ1-4 | . | TRBV27 | TRBD1 | TGTGCCAGCAGTCCTACAGGGGGCGCCCCGGAAAAACTGTTTTTT | CASSPTGGAPEKLFF
TRBJ1-1 | few | TRBV6-2/TRBV6-3 | TRBD1 | TGTGCCAGCAGCCTTACAGGGGGGAAGGTGAACACTGAAGCTTTCTTT | CASSLTGGKVNTEAFF
TRBJ1-1 | few | TRBV5-6 | . | TGTGCCAGCAGCCGGGGGGCCGCCCGGCTAACTGAAGCTTTCTTT | CASSRGAARLTEAFF
TRBJ1-2 | . | TRBV6-1 | TRBD1 | TGTGCCAGCAGTGTTCGATCGACAGGGCCTAACTATGGCTACACCTTC | CASSVRSTGPNYGYTF
TRBJ2-1 | many | TRBV19 | TRBD2 | TGTGCCAGCAGCCCTAGCGGGGGGGTTAACAATGAGCAGTTCTTC | CASSPSGGVNNEQFF
TRBJ2-7 | few | TRBV7-9 | . | TGTGCCAGCAGCTCCCCCTGGTCCTACGAGCAGTACTTC | CASSSPWSYEQYF
TRBJ1-2 | few | TRBV12-3/TRBV12-4 | TRBD1 | TGTGCCAGCAGTACTGCCCTCCTGCCTCAGGGGGCGGGGAACTATGGCTACACCTTC | CASSTALLPQGAGNYGYTF
TRBJ2-5 | . | TRBV4-3 | . | TGCGCCAGCAGCCAAAGAGGGATGTTCCGGGACTGTCAAAAGACCCAGTACTTC | CASSQRGMFRDCQKTQYF
TRBJ2-7 | few | TRBV7-6 | . | TGTGCCAGCAGCCACGGGACACTCCACGAGCAGTACTTC | CASSHGTLHEQYF
TRBJ2-7 | . | TRBV15 | . | TGTGTCACCAGCAGAGAAGTTGGGAGGATCTCCTACGAGCAGTACTTC | CVTSREVGRISYEQYF
TRBJ1-2 | . | TRBV20-1 | . | TGCAGTGCTAGAGATTCGAAAGGCACTTCGAGGGAATACACCTTC | CSARDSKGTSREYTF
TRBJ2-2 | few | TRBV7-6 | TRBD1 | TGTGCCAGCAGCTTATACAGGACAGGGGCCCTCACCGGGGAGCTGTTTTTT | CASSLYRTGALTGELFF
TRBJ2-3 | many | TRBV7-6 | . | TGTGCCAGCAGCCCCTACAGTGACCGGAAAGATACGCAGTATTTT | CASSPYSDRKDTQYF
TRBJ1-1 | many | TRBV7-6 | . | TGTGCCAGCAGCGCCGGGTCGGTCACTGAAGCTTTCTTT | CASSAGSVTEAFF
TRBJ1-1 | . | TRBV5-4 | . | TGTGCCAGCAGTTGGTTGGAGACACTCAATGGAGCTTTCTTT | CASSWLETLNGAFF
TRBJ2-7 | few | TRBV7-9 | . | TGTGCCAGCAGTTCGACAGCAGTCTCCTACGAGCAGTACTTC | CASSSTAVSYEQYF
TRBJ1-2 | few | TRBV7-9 | TRBD1 | TGTGCCAGCAGCCCCCGACAGGGGCGTTATGGCTACACCTTC | CASSPRQGRYGYTF
TRBJ2-2 | . | TRBV10-3 | . | TGTGCCATCTTAGCAGCCGGGGAGCTGTTTTTT | CAILAAGELFF
TRBJ2-1 | many | TRBV7-8 | . | TGTGCCAGCAGCTTAGGGGGGCGGGGAAGTGAGCAGTTCTTC | CASSLGGRGSEQFF
TRBJ2-1 | few | TRBV7-6 | TRBD1 | TGTGCCAGCAGCTTAGGTGTGTGGGACAGGGGGCCCGGTGAGCAGTTCTTC | CASSLGVWDRGPGEQFF
TRBJ2-3 | . | TRBV7-2 | . | TGTGCCAGCAGCTTAGGTTTAGGATACTTCACAGATACGCAGTATTTT | CASSLGLGYFTDTQYF